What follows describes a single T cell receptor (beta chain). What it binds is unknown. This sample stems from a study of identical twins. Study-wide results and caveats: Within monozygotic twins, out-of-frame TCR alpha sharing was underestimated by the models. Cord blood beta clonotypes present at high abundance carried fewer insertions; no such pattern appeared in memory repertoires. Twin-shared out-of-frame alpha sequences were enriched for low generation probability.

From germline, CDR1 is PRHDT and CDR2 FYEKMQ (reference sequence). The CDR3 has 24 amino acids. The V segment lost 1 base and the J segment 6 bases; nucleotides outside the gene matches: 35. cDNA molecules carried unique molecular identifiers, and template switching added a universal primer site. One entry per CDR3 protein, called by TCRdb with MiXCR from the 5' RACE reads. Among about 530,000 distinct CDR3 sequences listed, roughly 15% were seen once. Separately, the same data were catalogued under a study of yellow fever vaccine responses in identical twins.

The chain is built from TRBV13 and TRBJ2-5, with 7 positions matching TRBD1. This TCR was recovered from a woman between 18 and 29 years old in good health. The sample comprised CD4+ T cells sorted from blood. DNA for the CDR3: TGTGCCAGCAGCTTAGTGCCCCACGGCGACAGGGCCACCGGGCCCACCGGCCCCCTGAAGACCCAGTACTTC. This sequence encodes CASSLVPHGDRATGPTGPLKTQYF.